A single sample is the source of the 21 T cell receptor beta chains below, sequenced in a study of shared clonotypes between healthy human individuals. Sequenced by immunoSEQ multiplex PCR; TCRdb stores in-frame clones only, minus some. This repertoire shows about 470,000 clones, roughly 80% found once; its top ten account for less than 15%. Sequencing input: PBMCs. These receptors were collected from a woman in her thirties or forties in good health. Some clones in this sample may be carry-over from other donors' samples.

J is TRBJ1-5 and V is TRBV28; 11 nucleotides match TRBD1. The junction had 8 bases not matched to a gene; V was cut back by 2 bases and J by 2 bases. This CDR3 has 18 amino acids. The germline CDR1 and CDR2 sequences are MDHEN and SYDVKM. CDR3 sequence: CASSLRDRGVMGNQPQHF. The CDR3 DNA reads as TGTGCCAGCAGTTTACGGGACAGGGGGGTGATGGGCAATCAGCCCCAGCATTTT.

The chain uses TRBV28 and TRBJ1-1; D unresolved. Germline-derived CDR1 and CDR2 are MDHEN and SYDVKM. This CDR3 has 12 amino acids. The ends were cut back, 6 bases at V and 0 bases at J, with 5 bases in the middle. CDR3 sequence reads: CASRGVNTEAFF. The DNA for the CDR3 is TGTGCCAGCAGAGGAGTGAACACTGAAGCTTTCTTT. The full variable domain, its missing parts supplied by reference TRBV28 and TRBJ1-1, is DVKVTQSSRYLVKRTGEKVFLECVQDMDHENMFWYRQDPGLGLRLIYFSYDVKMKEKGDIPEGYSVSREKKERFSLILESASTNQTSMYLCASRGVNTEAFFGQGTRLTVV.

This clone was detected only once. The chain joins TRBV27 to TRBJ1-2; D remains ambiguous. V gave up 3 bases and J gave up 1 base, with 6 bases separating them. The CDR3 runs to 13 residues. Germline CDR1 MNHEY, CDR2 SMNVEV (reference sequence). The CDR3 DNA reads as TGTGCCAGCAGTTTCGACAATAACTATGGCTACACCTTC. Protein sequence: CASSFDNNYGYTF.

This rearrangement joins TRBV30 to TRBJ2-1, with 8 positions matching TRBD2. J gave up 0 bases and V 5 bases, and 3 bases lay outside the gene matches. Germline V gene data show CDR1 as GTSNPN and CDR2 as SVGIG (reference sequence). There are 14 residues in the CDR3. The CDR3 loop is CAWQSGSSYNEQFF. The CDR3 nucleotides are TGTGCCTGGCAAAGCGGGAGCTCCTACAATGAGCAGTTCTTC.

The chain is built from TRBV9 and TRBJ2-7; D remains ambiguous. Germline loops: CDR1 SGDLS, CDR2 YYNGEE. The CDR3 is made up of 13 amino acids. The V gene lost 7 bases and the J gene lost 6 bases, with 17 bases spanning the gap. In DNA, the CDR3 is TGTGCCAGCGCCTTGGGGTCAACGGGCGAGCAGTACTTC. Amino acids: CASALGSTGEQYF.

The V and J genes are TRBV14 and TRBJ1-5; D is perhaps TRBD1 (6 bases). The V and J ends lost 4 bases and 0 bases respectively, with 22 bases between them. There are 19 residues in the CDR3. Germline CDR1 and CDR2: SGHDN and FVKESK. The CDR3 nucleotides are TGTGCCAGCAGCCTTGACTGTAATTACAGGGAGTTTAGCAATCAGCCCCAGCATTTT. This encodes CASSLDCNYREFSNQPQHF.

The chain recombines TRBV6-5 with TRBJ2-7; tentatively, D is TRBD1 (5 bases). The V end was cut by 6 bases, the J end by 2 bases, with 14 bases between. This CDR3 contains 14 residues. Germline V gene data show CDR1 as MNHEY and CDR2 as SVGAGI. The CDR3: CASSYGVQAYEQYF. The CDR3 DNA reads TGTGCCAGCAGCTACGGTGTACAGGCCTACGAGCAGTACTTC.

V usage is TRBV28 and J usage is TRBJ1-1; no firm D call. CDR1 and CDR2 (germline): MDHEN, SYDVKM. Trimming removed 7 bases from V and 2 bases from J, with 14 bases in between. The CDR3 runs to 14 residues. For the CDR3, the DNA is TGTGCCAGCAACCTATACGCGAAAAACACTGAAGCTTTCTTT. Its protein is CASNLYAKNTEAFF.

The CDR3 is CASRKAAWQGAYEQYF. CDR3 nucleotides: TGTGCCAGTAGAAAAGCGGCGTGGCAGGGGGCTTACGAGCAGTACTTC. This chain links TRBV19 with TRBJ2-7; 8 bases are shared with TRBD1. Germline trimming cut 6 bases from V and 4 bases from J; bases unmatched to any gene: 14. There are 16 residues in the CDR3. Per germline, CDR1 LNHDA and CDR2 SQIVND (reference sequence).

Points on this clone: This sample also contains other DNA sequences that code for the same CDR3. The chain has TRBV18 and TRBJ2-1, with 8 bases lining up with TRBD1. Germline assignment: CDR1 KGHSH and CDR2 LQKENI. The CDR3 is 15 amino acids. V shed 4 bases, J shed 3 bases, and the junction held 5 bases outside the gene matches. The CDR3 DNA sequence: TGTGCCAGCTCACTAGGACAGGGCCTCTACAATGAGCAGTTCTTC. Translated, it gives CASSLGQGLYNEQFF.

As regards this clone: This specimen includes other DNA sequences encoding the same CDR3. The chain is built from TRBV5-1 and TRBJ2-3, with TRBD1 matching over 7 bases. Germline V gives CDR1 SGHRS, CDR2 YFSETQ. The V gene end was trimmed by 0 bases and the J gene end by 3 bases; junction bases not matched to a gene: 4. This CDR3 region has 15 residues. The CDR3: CASSLGTGGTDTQYF. CDR3 sequence (DNA): TGCGCCAGCAGCTTGGGGACAGGAGGTACAGATACGCAGTATTTT.

The gene calls are TRBV27 and TRBJ1-2; a possible D gene is TRBD1 (6 bases). The germline V gene encodes CDR1 MNHEY and CDR2 SMNVEV (reference sequence). The CDR3 length is 15 residues. The V and J ends lost 2 bases and 5 bases respectively, with 15 bases between them. The CDR3 DNA follows: TGTGCCAGCAGTTTAGTGCAGGGGCTCCTATATGGCTACACCTTC. Residues: CASSLVQGLLYGYTF.

The rearrangement links TRBV11-3 to TRBJ2-5, with D maybe TRBD1 (6 bases). The end of the DNA aligns better with TRBJ2-7, so the J call may be wrong. Looked up from germline, CDR1 is SGHNT and CDR2 is YENEEA. The CDR3 sequence is 13 residues long. CDR3 DNA sequence: TGTGCCAGCAGCTCGAGCAGGGGTGGCGAGCAGTACTTC. Amino acids: CASSSSRGGEQYF.

The CDR3, as DNA: TGTGCCAGCAGCTTATTTCCTAGGACTAGCGGTTCGTGGGAGCAGTACTTC. Translated, it gives CASSLFPRTSGSWEQYF. The V and J genes are TRBV7-6 and TRBJ2-7; 10 nucleotides align to TRBD2. V dropped 2 bases and J dropped 7; count of bases not matched to a gene: 14. The CDR3 sequence is 17 residues long. CDR1 and CDR2 from the germline V gene are SGHVS and FNYEAQ.

The chain uses TRBV5-1 and TRBJ2-7; 9 nucleotides match TRBD1. This CDR3 is built from 15 residues. V shed 4 bases and J 5 bases; nucleotides not matched to a gene: 10. The germline V gene has CDR1 SGHRS and CDR2 YFSETQ. For the CDR3, the DNA is TGCGCCAGCAGCCCGCGGGGGACAGGGATTCACGAGCAGTACTTC. This translates into CASSPRGTGIHEQYF.

The V gene is TRBV18, the J gene TRBJ1-4; 7 nucleotides line up with TRBD1. Unmatched junction bases numbered 5, after V lost 8 bases and J lost 5 bases. The CDR3 has 13 amino acids. The germline V gene encodes CDR1 KGHSH and CDR2 LQKENI. The CDR3 spells CASRGQLNEKLFF. Here the CDR3 DNA reads TGTGCCAGCCGGGGACAGTTGAATGAAAAACTGTTTTTT.

The chain carries TRBV4-1 and TRBJ2-1; maybe TRBD2 (6 bases). The CDR3 consists of 17 residues. Germline CDR1 is MGHRA and CDR2 is YSYEKL. The germline V and J ends were trimmed by 1 base and 7 bases, with 20 bases remaining between them. CDR3 nucleotide sequence: TGCGCCAGCAGCCAAGGAAGGGCGGGACGGCGGGAAAATGAGCAGTTCTTC. Translating gives CASSQGRAGRRENEQFF.

This chain connects TRBV7-2 to TRBJ2-4, with a possible D match to TRBD2 (5 bases). Germline CDR1 reads SGHTA; CDR2 reads FQGNSA. The CDR3 is made up of 13 amino acids. V was pared by 2 bases and J by 13 bases, with 15 bases between. CDR3 in amino acids: CASSLRPLEHQYF. The CDR3 bases are TGTGCCAGCAGCTTACGCCCACTAGAGCACCAGTACTTC. The whole variable domain, remainder taken from reference TRBV7-2 and TRBJ2-4, is GAGVSQSPSNKVTEKGKDVELRCDPISGHTALYWYRQSLGQGLEFLIYFQGNSAPDKSGLPSDRFSAERTGGSVSTLTIQRTQQEDSAVYLCASSLRPLEHQYFGAGTRLSVL.

This clone has only a few counts. The CDR3 here is CAWSRGQTGYQETQYF. CDR3 coding DNA: TGTGCCTGGAGCCGAGGACAGACTGGCTACCAAGAGACCCAGTACTTC. This sequence joins TRBV30 and TRBJ2-5, with D perhaps matching TRBD1 (6 bases). Trimming stripped 3 bases from V and 0 bases from J, with 17 bases between. The CDR3 extends over 16 amino acids. Per germline, CDR1 GTSNPN and CDR2 SVGIG (reference sequence). Variable domain in full (rest from reference TRBV30 and TRBJ2-5): SQTIHQWPATLVQPVGSPLSLECTVEGTSNPNLYWYRQAAGRGLQLLFYSVGIGQISSEVPQNLSASRPQDRQFILSSKKLLLSDSGFYLCAWSRGQTGYQETQYFGPGTRLLVL.

This chain joins TRBV18 and TRBJ1-1; D is ambiguous. The ends were cut back, 2 bases at V and 1 base at J, with 8 bases in the middle. The CDR3 contains 14 residues. CDR1 and CDR2 from the germline V gene are KGHSH and LQKENI. This CDR3 reads CASSPYDSNTEAFF. The CDR3 DNA reads as TGTGCCAGCTCACCATATGACTCGAACACTGAAGCTTTCTTT. Full variable domain (missing parts from reference TRBV18 and TRBJ1-1): NAGVMQNPRHLVRRRGQEARLRCSPMKGHSHVYWYRQLPEEGLKFMVYLQKENIIDESGMPKERFSAEFPKEGPSILRIQQVVRGDSAAYFCASSPYDSNTEAFFGQGTRLTVV.

The V gene is TRBV6-1, the J gene TRBJ2-7; no reliable D call. In germline, CDR1 is MNHNS, CDR2 SASEGT. The length of the CDR3 is 13 residues. V was cut by 5 bases and J by 3 bases, with 11 bases left in between. The CDR3 nucleotides are TGTGCCAGCAGTCTTAACACCAACTACGAGCAGTACTTC. This encodes CASSLNTNYEQYF.